This passage covers 2 T cell receptor beta chains from one sample sequenced in a study of blood T cell repertoires in COVID-19. Repertoires were generated with immunoSEQ multiplex PCR, while TCRdb's copy carries only in-frame clones and drops some. The data show about 300,000 clones, about 90% seen once. Sequences were obtained from PBMCs or T cells enriched from blood (not recorded which). Receptor source: a woman younger than 30 with acute COVID-19.

V is TRBV19 and J is TRBJ2-7; 11 bases map to TRBD1. With V trimmed by 1 base and J by 4 bases, 6 bases remained unmatched. The germline V gene has CDR1 LNHDA and CDR2 SQIVND (reference sequence). This CDR3 has 16 amino acids. The DNA of the CDR3 is TGTGCCAGTAGTATAGGGACAGGGGGCCTAATATACGAGCAGTACTTC. The encoded protein is CASSIGTGGLIYEQYF.

This sequence joins TRBV4-2 and TRBJ2-1; 12 bases are shared with TRBD2. Germline CDR1 and CDR2: LGHNA and YNFKEQ. This CDR3 is 17 amino acids long. V was clipped by 0 bases and J by 2 bases; unmatched bases: 2. CDR3 in amino acids: CASSQEGLAGAYNEQFF. As DNA, the CDR3 is TGTGCCAGCAGCCAAGAGGGACTAGCGGGCGCCTACAATGAGCAGTTCTTC.